This T cell receptor beta chain stems from a study of T-cell reconstitution after alpha-beta-depleted transplantation in children. This clonotype was seen at least ten times. V gave up 0 bases and J gave up 10 bases, with 19 bases separating them. The V gene's germline CDR1 is DFQATT and CDR2 SNEGSKA (reference sequence). The CDR3 extends over 15 amino acids. Preparation of the TCRbeta library involved a method that used unique molecular identifiers. Via MiXCR, TCRdb re-called the PCR reads, giving one row per CDR3 protein. Counted here are around 100,000 distinct CDR3 sequences, 4.5% to 7.5% occurring once; the ten biggest clones make up 6.1%.

This receptor was taken from a female patient aged 2-9 years who had a stem cell transplant for Fanconi anemia, so the T cells may come from the graft donor. The chain carries TRBV20-1 and TRBJ2-1, with no clear D. Here the sequenced sample was PBMCs, mostly from graft donor cells, taken 60 days after TCRalphabeta/CD19-depleted stem cell transplant. CDR3 bases: TGCAGTGCTAGAGACCCTCTTGCCAGTCGGTGGGAGCAGTTCTTC. Amino acids: CSARDPLASRWEQFF.